Listed here are 17 T cell receptor beta chains from one sample, sequenced in a study of cytomegalovirus exposure and HLA in healthy donors. Sequenced by immunoSEQ multiplex PCR; TCRdb stores in-frame clones only, minus some. Of roughly 73,000 clones listed, over 85% were seen once; the top ten hold around 1.5%. Material for sequencing was PBMCs. All receptors come from a man aged 18 to 29 in good health and CMV-seropositive.

The V and J genes are TRBV4-2 and TRBJ2-5, with D perhaps TRBD1 (5 bases). V lost 0 bases and J 4 bases, leaving 15 bases between the germline ends. Germline CDR1 and CDR2: LGHNA and YNFKEQ. The CDR3 runs to 16 residues. The CDR3 DNA reads TGTGCCAGCAGCCAAGAGGAATCCAGGGTGGGAGAGACCCAGTACTTC. Amino acids: CASSQEESRVGETQYF.

This chain links TRBV30 with TRBJ1-3; D ambiguous. V shed 3 bases and J shed 0 bases, with 15 bases lying between them. The CDR3 has 16 residues. Germline CDR1 and CDR2: GTSNPN and SVGIG (reference sequence). The CDR3 DNA is TGTGCCTGGAGGCCCGACTCAGCAAGCTCTGGAAACACCATATATTTT. It codes for CAWRPDSASSGNTIYF.

The J gene is TRBJ2-6, the V gene TRBV12-5; D is undetermined. V was trimmed by 9 bases and J by 2 bases, leaving 8 bases between them. Per germline, CDR1 LGHNT and CDR2 FRNRAP. CDR3 length: 13 residues. The chain's CDR3 is CASLQTGANVLTF. The CDR3 coding sequence is TGTGCTAGCTTACAGACTGGGGCCAACGTCCTGACTTTC.

The chain combines TRBV6-4 with TRBJ2-1, with 8 bases aligning to TRBD1. This CDR3 region has 16 residues. In germline, CDR1 is MRHNA, CDR2 SNTAGT. V trimming: 8 bases; J trimming: 4 bases; junction bases outside the gene matches: 13. CDR3 sequence (DNA): TGTGCCAGCTCACCCACCGGGACAGGCTTATACAATGAGCAGTTCTTC. As protein: CASSPTGTGLYNEQFF.

The V and J genes are TRBV28 and TRBJ1-2; D call uncertain. Trimming stripped 3 bases from V and 11 bases from J, with 13 bases between. The CDR3 is 12 residues long. The germline gives CDR1 MDHEN, CDR2 SYDVKM. CDR3 bases: TGTGCCAGCAGTTTGAGGCAGCCGGCTTACACCTTC. Residues: CASSLRQPAYTF.

The J gene is TRBJ1-3, the V gene TRBV27; D is ambiguous. Looked up from germline, CDR1 is MNHEY and CDR2 is SMNVEV (reference sequence). This CDR3 has 15 residues. The V gene lost 4 bases and the J gene lost 1 base, with 11 bases spanning the gap. The CDR3 sequence is CASSSAGRSGNTIYF. The DNA for the CDR3 is TGTGCCAGCAGTTCCGCCGGGAGATCTGGAAACACCATATATTTT.

The CDR3 DNA reads as TGTGCCAGCAGCCCCGGGACTAGCGGGAGTAGGGATACGCAGTATTTT. Amino acids: CASSPGTSGSRDTQYF. The gene calls are TRBV5-5 and TRBJ2-3; 14 positions agree with TRBD2. The CDR3 sequence is 16 residues long. The trim removed 4 bases at V and 6 bases at J, leaving 7 bases unmatched. Germline values: CDR1 SGHKS, CDR2 YYEKEE (reference sequence).

The chain recombines TRBV6-1 with TRBJ1-2; 9 positions agree with TRBD1. The CDR3 covers 15 residues. Germline-derived CDR1 and CDR2 are MNHNS and SASEGT. Trimming cost V 4 bases and J 6 bases; bases outside gene matches: 9. The CDR3 region is CASSGPGTGFHGYTF. For the CDR3, the DNA is TGTGCCAGCAGTGGTCCCGGGACAGGGTTTCATGGCTACACCTTC.

Here the CDR3 DNA reads TGTGCCAGCAGTTGGGAGGGCCGGGGCAATCAGCCCCAGCATTTT. Its translation is CASSWEGRGNQPQHF. The V and J genes are TRBV27 and TRBJ1-5, with D uncertain. This CDR3 is 15 amino acids long. Germline CDR1 reads MNHEY; CDR2 reads SMNVEV (reference sequence). V was clipped by 4 bases and J by 2 bases, with 12 bases between them.

This clone has a single count. This chain joins TRBV15 and TRBJ2-1, with 8 bases lining up with TRBD1. Looked up from germline, CDR1 is LNHNV and CDR2 is YYDKDF (reference sequence). The CDR3 has 15 residues. Unmatched junction bases numbered 8, after V lost 3 bases and J lost 7 bases. CDR3 in DNA: TGTGCCACCAGCAGGAGACAGGGGATGGGGAATGAGCAGTTCTTC. This encodes CATSRRQGMGNEQFF.

This chain uses TRBV28 with TRBJ2-1; 10 bases line up with TRBD2. The CDR3 has 20 amino acids. The V and J ends lost 3 bases and 5 bases, in that order; junction bases with no gene match: 19. In germline, CDR1 is MDHEN, CDR2 SYDVKM. Here the CDR3 DNA reads TGTGCCAGCAGTTTCGAGGCAGGGGGCATCCCGGGACTAGCGAACAATGAGCAGTTCTTC. Its translation is CASSFEAGGIPGLANNEQFF.

The CDR3 DNA sequence: TGTGCCAGCAGCTTAGGGCAGACGGGGACTGAAGCTTTCTTT. It specifies CASSLGQTGTEAFF. J is TRBJ1-1 and V is TRBV7-9; no clear D gene. The CDR3 runs to 14 residues. V was trimmed by 1 base and J by 5 bases, leaving 11 bases between them. Germline values: CDR1 SEHNR, CDR2 FQNEAQ (reference sequence).

This sequence joins TRBV6-4 and TRBJ2-1; D perhaps matches TRBD1 (6 bases). Germline lookup yields CDR1 MRHNA and CDR2 SNTAGT. This CDR3 spans 15 amino acids. With 4 bases removed from V and 4 bases from J, the gap between germline ends came to 14 bases. Here the CDR3 reads CASSVTVGAYNEQFF. The CDR3 region has the DNA TGTGCCAGCAGTGTGACGGTGGGGGCATACAATGAGCAGTTCTTC.

J is TRBJ1-5 and V is TRBV21-1; the D call TRBD1 from the table was never checked on the DNA. TRBV21-1 is termed a pseudogene. The CDR3 length is 15 residues. The CDR3 nucleotides are TGTGCCAGCACCCCCATGGAACAGGGGAATCAGCCCCAGCATTTT. This encodes CASTPMEQGNQPQHF.

The gene calls are TRBV7-9 and TRBJ2-7; 7 positions match TRBD1. CDR3 size: 14 residues. Germline V gene data show CDR1 as SEHNR and CDR2 as FQNEAQ (reference sequence). V gave up 5 bases and J gave up 2 bases; unmatched junction bases: 6. CDR3 DNA: TGTGCCAGCAGCCACTTAGGGACAGCCTACGAGCAGTACTTC. Translating it yields CASSHLGTAYEQYF.

CDR3 amino acids: CASSPGQGYNEAFF. In DNA form, the CDR3 reads TGTGCCAGCAGCCCGGGACAGGGGTACAATGAAGCTTTCTTT. The genes are TRBV7-9 and TRBJ1-1, with TRBD1 identical over 10 bases. CDR3 size: 14 residues. The germline CDR1 and CDR2 sequences are SEHNR and FQNEAQ (reference sequence). V was pared by 5 bases and J by 7 bases, with 7 bases of the junction left unmatched.

This chain links TRBV7-9 with TRBJ2-3, with TRBD2 as a possible D gene (5 bases). This CDR3 region has 15 residues. Deletions cut 4 bases from V and 10 bases from J, with 21 bases between. Germline values: CDR1 SEHNR, CDR2 FQNEAQ (reference sequence). The CDR3 DNA reads TGTGCCAGCAGCTCCCCTTCCAGGACTCCCCAGTCGCAGTATTTT. It translates to CASSSPSRTPQSQYF.